Listed here is a single TCR beta chain. These data come from a study of control samples from healthy donors and cancer patients. The CDR3 extends over 16 amino acids. Germline V gene data show CDR1 as SGHNT and CDR2 as YYREEE (reference sequence). Trimming took 4 bases from V and 5 from J; bases not matched to a gene: 13. Repertoires were generated with immunoSEQ multiplex PCR, while TCRdb's copy carries only in-frame clones and drops some. Of about 120,000 clones in the sample, about 94% were seen once. The material sequenced was blood. This receptor was taken from a man aged 30 to 39 in good health. This chain connects TRBV5-4 to TRBJ2-5; 8 bases are shared with TRBD2. The CDR3: CASSPLDGGAWETQYF. In DNA, the CDR3 is TGTGCCAGCAGCCCCCTTGACGGGGGGGCCTGGGAGACCCAGTACTTC.